This TCR beta chain is drawn from a study of blood T cell repertoires in COVID-19. Study-wide context: The United States, Italy and Spain provided the acute and convalescent COVID-19 samples.

The CDR3 is 13 residues long. Trimming stripped 6 bases from V and 4 bases from J, with 9 bases between. Looked up from germline, CDR1 is MDHEN and CDR2 is SYDVKM. In the source study's methods: Estimates of nucleated cell counts were drawn from the amplification of reference gene primers. Method: immunoSEQ multiplex PCR; TCRdb's copy keeps in-frame clones and lacks some. That table gives V, J and clone size, and the DNA gave D and trimming. The sample has approximately 230,000 clones; less than 90% are singletons. This clonotype was obtained from a man aged 25-40 years with active or convalescent COVID-19. The chain is built from TRBV28 and TRBJ2-2; D is uncertain. Sample: peripheral blood. CDR3 amino acids: CASRSGSTGELFF. DNA for the CDR3: TGTGCCAGCAGGTCAGGTAGCACCGGGGAGCTGTTTTTT.